This T cell receptor beta chain derives from a study of metastatic and nonmetastatic thyroid tumors. As for the study in general: Repertoires were compared across blood and tumor or nodule tissue from malignant and benign thyroid patients.

This clone was detected a few times. Its antigen is still unknown. TCRdb re-called clones via MiXCR from the PCR reads. The data hold around 45,000 clones, with about 3.2% observed a single time. Study-level points and caveats: For both blood and tumor, malignant thyroid tumors reportedly showed significantly higher TCR beta diversity than benign nodules did.

Germline loops: CDR1 KGHDR, CDR2 SFDVKD. The CDR3 sequence is 11 residues long. Trimming shortened V by 10 bases and J by 5 bases, and 9 bases separated the two germline ends. Ahead of thyroid surgery, no patient had received treatment of any kind. The rearrangement joins TRBV24-1 to TRBJ2-3; D is uncertain. The TCR sequence derives from a female donor with papillary thyroid cancer or a benign thyroid nodule (not recorded which). Some clones in this sample may be carry-over from other donors' samples. The sample was blood. CDR3 sequence (DNA): TGTGCCACTGAAGGAGTAGATACGCAGTATTTT. This gives the protein CATEGVDTQYF.